The 2 T cell receptor beta chains below were found in one sample sequenced in a study of cytomegalovirus exposure and HLA in healthy donors. The PCR had 60 Vbeta and 13 Jbeta primers. Clones were sequenced by immunoSEQ multiplex PCR, and TCRdb holds only the in-frame ones, with some missing. The data show roughly 220,000 clones, roughly 70% seen once. Material for sequencing was PBMCs. The receptors stem from a man aged 40-49 years in good health and CMV-seropositive.

The chain combines TRBV27 with TRBJ1-6, with D unresolved. Germline V CDR1 and CDR2: MNHEY, SMNVEV (reference sequence). The length of the CDR3 is 15 residues. V lost 2 bases and J 10 bases, leaving 15 bases between the germline ends. The CDR3 nucleotides read TGTGCCAGCAGTTTAGAAGTGGGCTCGGGGTCACCCCTCCACTTT. Translated, it gives CASSLEVGSGSPLHF.

This clone has just a few counts. The chain combines TRBV27 with TRBJ2-7; 11 nucleotides match TRBD2. V shed 6 bases and J 2 bases; nucleotides not matched to a gene: 12. CDR3 size: 17 residues. The germline CDR1 and CDR2 sequences are MNHEY and SMNVEV (reference sequence). The CDR3 nucleotides read TGTGCCAGCAGCCGAGGGCCATTAGCGGGGGGGCCCTACGAGCAGTACTTC. Amino acids: CASSRGPLAGGPYEQYF.